The 15 T cell receptor beta chains reported below all come from one sample, sequenced in a study of blood T cell repertoires in COVID-19. Libraries were prepared by immunoSEQ multiplex PCR; TCRdb keeps only in-frame clonotypes and omits some of them. Found here are around 220,000 clones, around 86% of them singletons; the top ten hold nearly 4.5%. Sequences were obtained from peripheral blood. Every receptor here comes from a man in his fifties with acute or convalescent COVID-19.

V is TRBV9 and J is TRBJ1-4; tentatively, D is TRBD1 (5 bases). Germline V gene lookup returns CDR1 SGDLS and CDR2 YYNGEE. Deletions cut 4 bases from V and 8 bases from J, with 18 bases between. The CDR3 runs to 15 residues. In DNA, the CDR3 is TGTGCCAGCAGCATACAGGACCGGGGGGAAGAAAAACTGTTTTTT. Translated, it gives CASSIQDRGEEKLFF.

This clone came up a few times. This sequence joins TRBV27 and TRBJ1-6; TRBD1 matches at 8 bases. CDR3 size: 13 residues. Germline lookup yields CDR1 MNHEY and CDR2 SMNVEV (reference sequence). V was clipped by 8 bases and J by 7 bases; unmatched bases: 4. CDR3: CASRQGRNSPLHF. As DNA, the CDR3 is TGTGCCAGCCGACAGGGGAGGAATTCACCCCTCCACTTT.

The chain has TRBV3-1 (or the pseudogene TRBV3-2) and TRBJ2-3; a weak D match, TRBD2 (6 bases). CDR3 size: 14 residues. Germline V CDR1 and CDR2: LGHDT, YNNKEL (reference sequence). V was cut by 3 bases and J by 2 bases, with 9 bases left in between. The CDR3 protein is CASSQGGYTDTQYF. CDR3 coding DNA: TGTGCCAGCAGCCAGGGGGGTTACACAGATACGCAGTATTTT.

The chain employs TRBV7-3 and TRBJ1-2; D is unresolved. The germline gives CDR1 SGHTA, CDR2 FQGTGA. The CDR3 extends over 14 amino acids. Trimming took off 3 bases at V and 4 bases at J, with 12 bases between the two ends. The CDR3 region is CASSFAPEGYGYTF. The CDR3 DNA follows: TGTGCCAGCAGCTTTGCGCCTGAGGGCTATGGCTACACCTTC.

The chain recombines TRBV29-1 with TRBJ1-1; the D gene is possibly TRBD1 (5 bases). The germline V gene encodes CDR1 SQVTM and CDR2 ANQGSEA. This CDR3 is 12 amino acids long. The V end was cut by 8 bases, the J end by 1 base, with 11 bases between. CDR3 DNA sequence: TGCAGCTCCGCGGGGCCGAACACTGAAGCTTTCTTT. It encodes CSSAGPNTEAFF.

The chain couples TRBV2 to TRBJ1-2, with D possibly being TRBD1 (6 bases). V was trimmed by 6 bases and J by 8 bases, leaving 16 bases between them. The CDR3 has 13 amino acids. CDR1 is SNHLY and CDR2 is FYNNEI in the germline V gene. CDR3 in DNA: TGTGCCAGCAGCGGTTGGACAGTCGGAGGCTACACCTTC. Residues: CASSGWTVGGYTF.

This chain uses TRBV9 with TRBJ1-1; 7 bases are shared with TRBD1. Germline loops: CDR1 SGDLS, CDR2 YYNGEE. The ends lost 3 bases at V and 5 bases at J; junction bases unmatched: 10. The CDR3 has 15 residues. CDR3 protein: CASSALDRAWTEAFF. CDR3 DNA: TGTGCCAGCAGCGCCTTAGACAGGGCGTGGACTGAAGCTTTCTTT. Drawing the rest from reference TRBV9 and TRBJ1-1, the complete variable domain is DSGVTQTPKHLITATGQRVTLRCSPRSGDLSVYWYQQSLDQGLQFLIQYYNGEERAKGNILERFSAQQFPDLHSELNLSSLELGDSALYFCASSALDRAWTEAFFGQGTRLTVV.

The chain combines TRBV19 with TRBJ1-1; weak D call: TRBD1 (5 bases). Germline CDR1 reads LNHDA; CDR2 reads SQIVND (reference sequence). V lost 4 bases and J 4 bases, leaving 16 bases between the germline ends. This CDR3 is built from 15 residues. This CDR3 reads CASSSRVAVLTEAFF. The CDR3 DNA reads TGTGCCAGTAGTAGCAGGGTGGCGGTACTCACTGAAGCTTTCTTT.

The chain couples TRBV5-1 to TRBJ2-5; D may be TRBD1 (7 bases). V shed 4 bases and J shed 5 bases, with 24 bases lying between them. From germline, CDR1 is SGHRS and CDR2 YFSETQ. This CDR3 has 17 residues. For the CDR3, the DNA is TGCGCCAGCAGCCGTTCTAACAGGGGACTCGTTTTGGAGACCCAGTACTTC. Its translation is CASSRSNRGLVLETQYF.

This rearrangement joins TRBV5-4 to TRBJ2-2; 7 positions agree with TRBD2. The germline gives CDR1 SGHNT, CDR2 YYREEE (reference sequence). The V and J ends lost 2 bases and 3 bases, in that order; junction bases with no gene match: 7. This CDR3 spans 16 amino acids. The DNA of the CDR3 is TGTGCCAGCAGCTTTGGGGGTAGCGGGCACACCGGGGAGCTGTTTTTT. Amino acids: CASSFGGSGHTGELFF.

This clone has just a few counts. V gene TRBV19 combines with J gene TRBJ1-2, with a weak D call TRBD1 (5 bases). V was cut by 8 bases and J by 3 bases, with 10 bases left in between. The length of the CDR3 is 12 residues. Germline CDR1 reads LNHDA; CDR2 reads SQIVND (reference sequence). The CDR3 protein is CASATEYYGYTF. The CDR3 DNA is TGTGCCAGTGCGACAGAGTACTATGGCTACACCTTC.

The chain links TRBV7-8 to TRBJ2-1; the D gene is possibly TRBD2 (5 bases). This CDR3 has 14 residues. Trimming took 1 base from V and 5 from J, leaving 9 bases between them. Germline lookup yields CDR1 SGHVS and CDR2 FQNEAQ. The CDR3 DNA reads TGTGCCAGCAGCTTAGGGCTAGCCCACAATGAGCAGTTCTTC. Protein sequence: CASSLGLAHNEQFF. The full variable domain, completed using reference TRBV7-8 and TRBJ2-1, is GAGVSQSPRYKVAKRGQDVALRCDPISGHVSLFWYQQALGQGPEFLTYFQNEAQLDKSGLPSDRFFAERPEGSVSTLKIQRTQQEDSAVYLCASSLGLAHNEQFFGPGTRLTVL.

The CDR3 loop reads CASRYTGQASTDTQYF. In DNA form, the CDR3 reads TGTGCCAGCAGATATACGGGTCAAGCTAGCACAGATACGCAGTATTTT. The J gene is TRBJ2-3, the V gene TRBV27; D is unresolved. Trimming took off 6 bases at V and 0 bases at J, with 16 bases between the two ends. This CDR3 contains 16 residues. The V gene's germline CDR1 is MNHEY and CDR2 SMNVEV (reference sequence).

V usage is TRBV6-5 and J usage is TRBJ2-1, with D unclear. This CDR3 is 13 amino acids long. Germline assignment: CDR1 MNHEY and CDR2 SVGAGI. With 8 bases removed from V and 7 bases from J, the gap between germline ends came to 15 bases. The CDR3 DNA reads as TGTGCCAGCCTTTTGTGGCGCGGAAATGAGCAGTTCTTC. This codes for CASLLWRGNEQFF.

The chain recombines TRBV15 with TRBJ2-2; 8 nucleotides match TRBD1. The CDR3 runs to 14 residues. V was pared by 0 bases and J by 13 bases, with 7 bases of the junction left unmatched. Per the germline V gene, CDR1 is LNHNV and CDR2 is YYDKDF (reference sequence). The CDR3 region is CATSRDQGAEGLFF. CDR3 nucleotide sequence: TGTGCCACCAGCAGAGATCAGGGGGCGGAGGGGCTGTTTTTT.